This T cell receptor (beta chain) was sequenced during a study of CD8+CD57+ T cells in acquired aplastic anemia. Study-wide findings and caveats: In common between the patients and the controls were twenty-nine CD8+ CDR3 sequences.

Turning to this clonotype: As yet, its antigen is unknown.

This CDR3 is built from 14 residues. CDR1 is LNHDA and CDR2 is SQIVND in the germline V gene (reference sequence). Trimming took 6 bases from V and 0 from J, leaving 12 bases between them. According to the study, genomic DNA was the template for TCR beta VDJ and CDR3 profiling. A single record per CDR3 protein comes from TCRdb applying MiXCR to the reads. The table shows 250,000 to 300,000 distinct CDR3 sequences, with around 60% occurring only once. J is TRBJ2-7 and V is TRBV19; maybe TRBD1 (5 bases). Sequenced material: sorted CD4+, CD8+, or CD8+CD57+ T cells (not recorded which) from PBMCs. The source is a human donor with severe aplastic anemia or a healthy control (not recorded which). CDR3 loop: CASRLTANSYEQYF. CDR3 nucleotides: TGTGCCAGTAGACTGACAGCGAACTCCTACGAGCAGTACTTC.